This T cell receptor beta chain was identified in a study of blood T cell repertoires in COVID-19. As for the study in general: From the United States, Italy and Spain came samples of acute and convalescent COVID-19.

Original processing methods: Reference gene primer amplification gave estimated nucleated cell counts. Generated by immunoSEQ multiplex PCR, the TCRdb table keeps only in-frame clones and is missing some. Clonal size and the V and J genes are those of that table, whereas D and trimming came from the DNA. This table holds tens of thousands of clones, under 85% found once. This clone was detected only once. Source material: peripheral blood. This receptor was taken from a man aged 55 to 70 with acute or convalescent COVID-19.

The CDR3 sequence is CASSYWTSGYNEQFF. The CDR3, as DNA: TGTGCCAGCAGCTATTGGACTAGCGGCTACAATGAGCAGTTCTTC. The chain links TRBV7-9 to TRBJ2-1, with 10 bases matching TRBD2. CDR3 length equals 15 residues. Germline CDR1 and CDR2: SEHNR and FQNEAQ (reference sequence). The V gene end was trimmed by 4 bases and the J gene end by 3 bases; junction bases not matched to a gene: 3.